The entry below gives a single TCR beta chain sequence along with its context. Its antigen is unidentified. Sequencing used immunoSEQ multiplex PCR; TCRdb keeps in-frame clones, though not all of them. The profile covers about 75,000 clones, with just over 85% appearing a single time and roughly 8% taken by the ten largest. The data were taken from a study of OX40 agonist ivuxolimab in advanced cancers. Overall study context: Dose-escalation patients suffered from hepatocellular carcinoma, melanoma, renal cell or head and neck cancer. Study results and limitations: CD8+ T cells averaged more expanded clones than CD4+.

This CDR3 contains 15 residues. CDR1 MNHNS and CDR2 SASEGT come from the germline V gene. V trimming: 10 bases; J trimming: 2 bases; junction bases outside the gene matches: 10. The input for sequencing was CD4+ or CD8+ T cells sorted from blood, taken in a trial of the OX40 agonist ivuxolimab. The chain combines TRBV6-1 with TRBJ2-3; TRBD2 agrees at 9 bases. The TCR sequence derives from an adult with an advanced solid tumor such as melanoma, head and neck, liver or kidney cancer. DNA for the CDR3: TGTGCCATCTTTTACAGCGGGGGGCCCACAGATACGCAGTATTTT. It translates to CAIFYSGGPTDTQYF.